This TCR beta chain was captured in a study of cytomegalovirus exposure and HLA in healthy donors. Study overall: Earlier sequencing of 150 million to 200 million T cells yielded around 100 million unique TCR beta sequences.

J gave up 2 bases and V 0 bases, and 5 bases lay outside the gene matches. Germline V gene sequence: CDR1 LGHNA, CDR2 YNFKEQ. This CDR3 comprises 16 residues. In the PCR, 60 Vbeta and 13 Jbeta primers were used. Method: immunoSEQ multiplex PCR; TCRdb's copy keeps in-frame clones and lacks some. The data show around 190,000 clones, 81% seen once. The sample was PBMCs. The source of this sequence is a middle-aged man in good health and CMV-seropositive. This chain joins TRBV4-2 and TRBJ2-3; 7 bases are shared with TRBD1. This CDR3 is CASSQEAGTATDTQYF. CDR3 in DNA: TGTGCCAGCAGCCAAGAAGCCGGGACAGCCACAGATACGCAGTATTTT.